This TCR beta chain was sequenced in a study of T-cell reconstitution after alpha-beta-depleted transplantation in children. This clonotype was seen many times. The TCRbeta library was prepared with unique molecular identifiers. From the PCR reads, TCRdb called clonotypes with MiXCR, one entry per CDR3 protein. The sample records 170,000 or so distinct CDR3 sequences, about 6.4% being singletons. This sample comprised PBMCs from the stem cell graft donor, obtained from the stem cell graft. This TCR came from a human donor who donated a stem cell graft to a child with Wiskott-Aldrich syndrome.

Here the CDR3 reads CASPISQGAHEQFF. The CDR3 DNA sequence: TGTGCCAGCCCCATATCGCAGGGGGCCCATGAGCAGTTCTTC. The rearrangement links TRBV3-1 to TRBJ2-1; 8 nucleotides line up with TRBD1. Germline CDR1 LGHDT, CDR2 YNNKEL (reference sequence). The CDR3 runs 14 residues. The trim removed 8 bases at V and 8 bases at J, leaving 11 bases unmatched.